This is a list of T cell receptor beta chains from one sample in a study of vaccination effects on CD4 cells after COVID-19. Sequencing used immunoSEQ multiplex PCR; TCRdb keeps in-frame clones, though not all of them. Of over 50,000 clones in the sample, around 73% are singletons; the top ten hold about 1.2%. For these TCRs, the target antigens are not known. The specimen was CD4+ T cells from PBMCs cultured with HCoV-229E spike peptides, collected after COVID-19 vaccination. The origin of the receptors is a human donor who received a COVID-19 vaccine. The CDR3 runs from the conserved cysteine through the conserved F or W. D genes are given only for firm matches. A row's size may be missing; if present it is once, few, many or a size class.

J gene	clone size	D gene	V gene	CDR3 protein	CDR3 DNA
TRBJ1-1	-	-	TRBV5-6	CASSLALWGTEAFF	TGTGCCAGCAGCTTGGCCTTATGGGGCACTGAAGCTTTCTTT
TRBJ2-3	-	-	TRBV7-2	CASGTRQGGTDTQYF	TGTGCCAGCGGCACCCGACAGGGAGGAACAGATACGCAGTATTTT
TRBJ2-5	-	-	TRBV29-1	CSLTIPGRETQYF	TGCAGCCTCACGATTCCAGGGCGGGAGACCCAGTACTTC
TRBJ1-4	-	-	TRBV5-5	CASSSGYEKLFF	TGTGCCAGCAGCTCCGGGTATGAAAAACTGTTTTTT
TRBJ2-5	-	-	TRBV4-3	CASSRTGTRGETQYF	TGCGCCAGCAGCCGAACCGGAACCCGAGGGGAGACCCAGTACTTC
TRBJ1-3	few	-	TRBV6-5	CASSYSGGIGNTIYF	TGTGCCAGCAGTTACTCTGGGGGAATTGGAAACACCATATATTTT
TRBJ1-1	-	-	TRBV29-1	CSVGQLNTEAFF	TGCAGCGTTGGACAGTTGAACACTGAAGCTTTCTTT
TRBJ1-3	-	-	TRBV28	CASGDGPANLYSGNTIYF	TGTGCCAGCGGAGACGGACCTGCCAACCTATACTCTGGAAACACCATATATTTT
TRBJ2-5	-	-	TRBV30	CAWNLGGLETQYF	TGTGCCTGGAATTTGGGGGGCCTAGAGACCCAGTACTTC
TRBJ1-4	-	-	TRBV18	CASSPGAINEKLFF	TGTGCCAGCTCGCCGGGGGCCATTAATGAAAAACTGTTTTTT
TRBJ2-1	-	TRBD2	TRBV6-1	CASSDQLAGAGNEQFF	TGTGCCAGCAGTGATCAGCTAGCGGGGGCAGGCAATGAGCAGTTCTTC
TRBJ1-5	-	-	TRBV7-8	CASSLAGIYNQPQHF	TGTGCCAGCAGCTTAGCGGGGATATACAATCAGCCCCAGCATTTT
TRBJ2-2	once	TRBD1	TRBV7-2	CASSLDRGSRELFF	TGTGCCAGCAGCTTAGACAGGGGGTCGAGGGAGCTGTTTTTT
TRBJ1-2	-	TRBD1	TRBV5-1	CASSGLQGAAGYTF	TGCGCCAGCAGCGGGCTCCAGGGGGCGGCTGGCTACACCTTC
TRBJ1-5	-	TRBD1	TRBV7-2	CASSLTGGQPQHF	TGTGCCAGCAGCTTGACAGGGGGCCAGCCCCAGCATTTT
TRBJ1-4	-	TRBD1	TRBV2	CASSGRGSGNEKLFF	TGTGCCAGCAGTGGCAGGGGGTCGGGTAATGAAAAACTGTTTTTT
TRBJ2-2	-	-	TRBV5-1	CASSFSGELFF	TGCGCCAGCAGCTTCTCCGGGGAGCTGTTTTTT
TRBJ2-2	-	-	TRBV19	CASSLGVGELFF	TGTGCCAGTAGCCTAGGTGTGGGGGAGCTGTTTTTT
TRBJ2-3	-	-	TRBV7-2	CASSSGTSTDTQYF	TGTGCCAGCAGCTCCGGGACGAGCACAGATACGCAGTATTTT
TRBJ1-3	-	-	TRBV7-2	CASSGRAGNTIYF	TGTGCCAGCAGCGGGCGGGCGGGAAACACCATATATTTT
TRBJ1-4	-	-	TRBV4-3	CASSHPIWEKLFF	TGCGCCAGCAGCCACCCAATTTGGGAAAAACTGTTTTTT
TRBJ1-1	-	-	TRBV3-1/TRBV3-2	CASSPVQTLNTEAFF	TGTGCCAGCAGCCCCGTTCAGACTTTGAACACTGAAGCTTTCTTT
TRBJ1-6	-	TRBD1	TRBV30	CAWTRQGRTSPLHF	TGTGCCTGGACGCGACAGGGGAGGACTTCACCCCTCCACTTT
TRBJ1-2	few	TRBD1	TRBV5-1	CASSGVGQGAYGYTF	TGCGCCAGCAGCGGGGTAGGACAGGGCGCCTATGGCTACACCTTC
TRBJ2-4	-	TRBD2	TRBV5-6	CASSIFSGGAKNIQYF	TGTGCCAGCAGCATATTTAGCGGGGGAGCCAAAAACATTCAGTACTTC
TRBJ1-3	few	-	TRBV9	CASSAGLLAGNTIYF	TGTGCCAGCAGCGCAGGACTTCTAGCTGGAAACACCATATATTTT
TRBJ2-2	once	-	TRBV27	CASSFSLPGELFF	TGTGCCAGCAGTTTCAGCCTACCCGGGGAGCTGTTTTTT
TRBJ2-1	-	TRBD1	TRBV24-1	CATRGQGALNEQFF	TGTGCCACCCGGGGACAGGGGGCTTTGAATGAGCAGTTCTTC
TRBJ2-6	few	TRBD1	TRBV19	CASRPHFGTGGVGANVLTF	TGTGCCAGTCGCCCACACTTCGGGACAGGGGGCGTTGGGGCCAACGTCCTGACTTTC
TRBJ1-1	few	TRBD1	TRBV29-1	CSVMGQGQTEAFF	TGCAGCGTGATGGGACAGGGACAAACTGAAGCTTTCTTT
TRBJ2-5	-	TRBD1	TRBV19	CASSIGTVKETQYF	TGTGCCAGTAGTATCGGGACAGTGAAAGAGACCCAGTACTTC
TRBJ2-1	once	-	TRBV5-1	CASSFGQPNEQFF	TGCGCCAGCAGCTTCGGACAGCCCAATGAGCAGTTCTTC
TRBJ2-5	-	TRBD2	TRBV5-1	CASSLVASGQETQYF	TGCGCCAGCAGCTTGGTGGCTAGCGGGCAAGAGACCCAGTACTTC
TRBJ2-2	-	TRBD2	TRBV4-1	CASSQGGLAGNTGELFF	TGCGCCAGCAGCCAAGGAGGACTAGCGGGGAACACCGGGGAGCTGTTTTTT
TRBJ2-3	-	-	TRBV24-1	CATSDPWERGGVKDTQYF	TGTGCCACCAGTGATCCCTGGGAGAGGGGGGGGGTAAAAGATACGCAGTATTTT
TRBJ2-4	-	-	TRBV15	CATSRAINRDLAKNIQYF	TGTGCCACCAGCAGAGCCATTAACAGGGACCTAGCCAAAAACATTCAGTACTTC
TRBJ1-4	few	-	TRBV21-1	CASSGSLTDRAILKLFF	TGTGCCAGCAGCGGAAGTTTAACCGACAGGGCAATTTTAAAACTGTTTTTT
TRBJ2-3	-	-	TRBV6-2/TRBV6-3	CASSRWGGAGDTQYF	TGTGCCAGCAGCCGGTGGGGGGGGGCCGGAGATACGCAGTATTTT
TRBJ2-5	-	-	TRBV28	CASTLNGGVETQYF	TGTGCCAGCACTCTAAATGGGGGAGTAGAGACCCAGTACTTC